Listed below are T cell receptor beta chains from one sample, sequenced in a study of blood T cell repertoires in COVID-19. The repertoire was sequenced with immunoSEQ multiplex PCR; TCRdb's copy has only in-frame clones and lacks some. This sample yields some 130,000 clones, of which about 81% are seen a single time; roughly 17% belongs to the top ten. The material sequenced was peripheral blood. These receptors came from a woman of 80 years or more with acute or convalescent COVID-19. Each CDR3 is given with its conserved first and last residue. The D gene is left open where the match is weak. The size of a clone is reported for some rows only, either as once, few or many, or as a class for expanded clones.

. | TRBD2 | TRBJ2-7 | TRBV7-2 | TGTGCCAGCAGCTTAGTGAGTAGCGGGAAGGGTTACGAGCAGTACTTC | CASSLVSSGKGYEQYF
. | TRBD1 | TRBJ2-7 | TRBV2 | TGTGCCAGCAACGCCCTCGGACAGGGATCGACCTACGAGCAGTACTTC | CASNALGQGSTYEQYF
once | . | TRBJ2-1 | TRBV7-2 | TGTGCCAGCAGCTTGAACAGTGACAATGAGCAGTTCTTC | CASSLNSDNEQFF
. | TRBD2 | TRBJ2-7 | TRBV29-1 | TGCAGCGTTGAAATAACTAGCGGGAGCGAGCAGTACTTC | CSVEITSGSEQYF
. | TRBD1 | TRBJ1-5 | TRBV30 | TGTGCCTGGAGCATCCCGACAGGGGGCTCTCAGCATTTT | CAWSIPTGGSQHF
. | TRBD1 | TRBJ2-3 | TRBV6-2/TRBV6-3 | TGTGCCAGCAGCTTTACAGGGGACAACACAGATACGCAGTATTTT | CASSFTGDNTDTQYF
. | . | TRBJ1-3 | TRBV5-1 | TGCGCCAGCAGCTTACAGGGCTCTGGAAACACCATATATTTT | CASSLQGSGNTIYF
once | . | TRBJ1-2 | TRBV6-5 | TGTGCCAGCAGTTACAAGGGGCCGGGCGGCTACACCTTC | CASSYKGPGGYTF
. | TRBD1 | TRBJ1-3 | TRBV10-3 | TGTGCCATCAGTGAGCCGGGGACAGGGGTTGACACCATATATTTT | CAISEPGTGVDTIYF
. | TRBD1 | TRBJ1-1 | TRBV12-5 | TGTGCTAGTGAGGCAGGGGGCTCTGAAGCTTTCTTT | CASEAGGSEAFF
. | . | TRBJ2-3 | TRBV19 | TGTGCCAGTAGTCTATCCGGCACAGATACGCAGTATTTT | CASSLSGTDTQYF
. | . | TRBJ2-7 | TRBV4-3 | TGCGCCAGCAGCCAACTCACCGGGACAAGTCAGCACGAGCAGTACTTC | CASSQLTGTSQHEQYF
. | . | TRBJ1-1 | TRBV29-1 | TGCAGCGTTGTGCGGGGAGGAAACACTGAAGCTTTCTTT | CSVVRGGNTEAFF
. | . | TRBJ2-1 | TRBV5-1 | TGCGCCAGCCGCCCGGGAGAACAGTACAATGAGCAGTTCTTC | CASRPGEQYNEQFF
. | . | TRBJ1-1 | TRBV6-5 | TGTGCCAGCAGTTACTCGAGGGGGTGGACTGAAGCTTTCTTT | CASSYSRGWTEAFF
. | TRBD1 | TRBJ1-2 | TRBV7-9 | TGTGCCAGCAGCTTAGAGGGGACAGGGCCTTGGTATGGCTACACCTTC | CASSLEGTGPWYGYTF
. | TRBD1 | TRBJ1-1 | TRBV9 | TGTGCCAGCAGCCCGGACAGGGCGCACACTGAAGCTTTCTTT | CASSPDRAHTEAFF
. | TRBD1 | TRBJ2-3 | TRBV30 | TGTGCCTGGGGGGGACAGGGGACATGGGGCACAGATACGCAGTATTTT | CAWGGQGTWGTDTQYF
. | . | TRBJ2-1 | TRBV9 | TGTGCCAGCAGCGTCTCCGGGGTCAATGAGCAGTTCTTC | CASSVSGVNEQFF
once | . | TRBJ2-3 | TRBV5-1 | TGCGCCAGCAGCTTGACGGCAGATACGCAGTATTTT | CASSLTADTQYF
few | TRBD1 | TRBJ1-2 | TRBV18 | TGTGCCAGCTCACCCCCCGGGACAGTTATCTATGGCTACACCTTC | CASSPPGTVIYGYTF
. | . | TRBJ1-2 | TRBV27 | TGTGCCAGCAGTAGAAAAACGGAGGGGCTCTATGGCTACACCTTC | CASSRKTEGLYGYTF
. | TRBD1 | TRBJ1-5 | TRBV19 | TGTGCCAGTAGTATAGTAGGCCGGACAGGGGGCTATCAGCCCCAGCATTTT | CASSIVGRTGGYQPQHF
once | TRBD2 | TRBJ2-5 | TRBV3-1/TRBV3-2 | TGTGCCAGCAGCCAAGAGGCGGGGACTAGCGAGGAGACCCAGTACTTC | CASSQEAGTSEETQYF
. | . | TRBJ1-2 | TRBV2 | TGTGCCAGCAGTGAAGGGGAGGGGGGATATGGCTACACCTTC | CASSEGEGGYGYTF